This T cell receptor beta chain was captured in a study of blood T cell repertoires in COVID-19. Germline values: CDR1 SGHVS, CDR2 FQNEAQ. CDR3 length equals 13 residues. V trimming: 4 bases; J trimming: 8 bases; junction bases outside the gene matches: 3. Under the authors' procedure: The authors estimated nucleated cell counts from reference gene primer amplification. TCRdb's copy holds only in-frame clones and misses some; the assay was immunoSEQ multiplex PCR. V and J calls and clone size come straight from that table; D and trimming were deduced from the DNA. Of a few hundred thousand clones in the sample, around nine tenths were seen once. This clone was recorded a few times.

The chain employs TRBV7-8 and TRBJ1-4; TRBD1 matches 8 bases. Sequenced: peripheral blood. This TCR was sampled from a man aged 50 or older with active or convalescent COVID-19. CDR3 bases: TGTGCCAGCAGCTCCCGGGACAGGGAAAAACTGTTTTTT. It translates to CASSSRDREKLFF.